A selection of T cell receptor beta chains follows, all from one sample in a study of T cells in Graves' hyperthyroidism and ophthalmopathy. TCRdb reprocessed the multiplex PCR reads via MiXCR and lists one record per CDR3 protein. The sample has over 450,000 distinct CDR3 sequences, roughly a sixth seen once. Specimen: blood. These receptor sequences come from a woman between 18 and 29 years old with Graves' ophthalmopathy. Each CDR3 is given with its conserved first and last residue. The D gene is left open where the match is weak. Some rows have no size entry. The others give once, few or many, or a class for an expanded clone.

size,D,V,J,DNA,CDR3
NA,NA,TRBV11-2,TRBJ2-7,TGTGCCAGCAGCGTAGGATTTATATACGAGCAGTACTTC,CASSVGFIYEQYF
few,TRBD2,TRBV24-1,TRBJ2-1,TGTGCCACCAGTGATGCCGGCGGGGGGACTGCTGACAATGAGCAGTTCTTC,CATSDAGGGTADNEQFF
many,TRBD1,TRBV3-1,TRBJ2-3,TGTGCCAGCAGCCAAGACTGGACAGGAAGCACAGATACGCAGTATTTT,CASSQDWTGSTDTQYF
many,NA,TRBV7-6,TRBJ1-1,TGTGCCAGCAGCCGACTATGGAGGGGGACTGAAGCTTTCTTT,CASSRLWRGTEAFF
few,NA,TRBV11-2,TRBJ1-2,TGTGCCAGCAGCTTAAAAGGGACGGCTAACTATGGCTACACCTTC,CASSLKGTANYGYTF
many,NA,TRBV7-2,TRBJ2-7,TGTGCCAGCAGCCCAGGGGGACTAGTATCCCACGAGCAGTACTTC,CASSPGGLVSHEQYF
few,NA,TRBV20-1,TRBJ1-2,TGCAGTGCTAGATTTAGCTATGGCTACACCTTC,CSARFSYGYTF
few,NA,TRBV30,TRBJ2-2,TGTGCCTGGAGTGTATCTAGGGCCGGGGAGCTGTTTTTT,CAWSVSRAGELFF
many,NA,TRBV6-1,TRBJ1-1,TGTGCCAGCGACCTACAGGGAGCTTTCTTT,CASDLQGAFF
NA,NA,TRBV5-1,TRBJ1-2,TGCGCCAGCAGCTTGGATTTTCGGGGGTCTAGCGGCTACACCTTC,CASSLDFRGSSGYTF
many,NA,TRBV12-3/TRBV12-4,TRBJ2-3,TGTGCCAGCAGTTGGAGCACAGATACGCAGTATTTT,CASSWSTDTQYF
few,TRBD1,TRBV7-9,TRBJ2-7,TGTGCCAGCAGCTTACAGGGACAGGGATCGAGAGAGCAGTACTTC,CASSLQGQGSREQYF
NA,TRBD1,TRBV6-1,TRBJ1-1,TGTGCCAGCAGGACAGGGGGCGAGATGAACACTGAAGCTTTCTTT,CASRTGGEMNTEAFF
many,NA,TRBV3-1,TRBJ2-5,TGTGCCAGCAGCCAAGAGGGCCCTCAAGAGACCCAGTACTTC,CASSQEGPQETQYF
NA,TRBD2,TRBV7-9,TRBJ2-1,TGTGCCAGCAGCCCACTTGAGCGGGGGATTTACAATGAGCAGTTCTTC,CASSPLERGIYNEQFF
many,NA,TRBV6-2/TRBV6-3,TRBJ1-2,TGTGCCAGCAGCAAAACCGCCTGGGGTGATCATGGCTACACCTTC,CASSKTAWGDHGYTF
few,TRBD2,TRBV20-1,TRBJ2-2,TGCAGTGCTAGCCGAATAGGACTAGCGGGAGGGCCGAACACCGGGGAGCTGTTTTTT,CSASRIGLAGGPNTGELFF
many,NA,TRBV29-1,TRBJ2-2,TGCAGCGTTGAAGCAGGGGGGAGCACCGGGGAGCTGTTTTTT,CSVEAGGSTGELFF
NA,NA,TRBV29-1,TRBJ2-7,TGCAGCGTTGAGGACGAGGGAGAACCCGAGCAGTACTTC,CSVEDEGEPEQYF
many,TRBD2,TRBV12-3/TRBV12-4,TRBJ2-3,TGTGCCAGCAGTCCCCCGACTAGCGGGAGGATGGTTACAGATACGCAGTATTTT,CASSPPTSGRMVTDTQYF
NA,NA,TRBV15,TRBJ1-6,TGTGCCACCAGCAGTATCCTAGATTCACCCCTCCACTTT,CATSSILDSPLHF
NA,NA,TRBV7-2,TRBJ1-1,TGTGCCAGCAGCCACCCGACAGAGTTGAGCACTGAAGCTTTCTTT,CASSHPTELSTEAFF
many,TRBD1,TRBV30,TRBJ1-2,TGTGCCTGGAGTAAGGGACAGAACTATGGCTACACCTTC,CAWSKGQNYGYTF
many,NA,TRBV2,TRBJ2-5,TGTGCCAGCAGTGATTTAAAGGGGGGACAAGAGACCCAGTACTTC,CASSDLKGGQETQYF
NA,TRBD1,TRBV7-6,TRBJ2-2,TGTGCCAGCAGCTTCCCCGCCGGGACAGGGAAGATCACCGGGGAGCTGTTTTTT,CASSFPAGTGKITGELFF
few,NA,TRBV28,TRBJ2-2,TGTGCCAGCAGTTTAGGGGGATGGGACACCGGGGAGCTGTTTTTT,CASSLGGWDTGELFF
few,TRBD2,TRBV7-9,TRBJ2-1,TGTGCCAGCAGCTCGAGGACTAGCCGAGGAAGATACAATGAGCAGTTCTTC,CASSSRTSRGRYNEQFF
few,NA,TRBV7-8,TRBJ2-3,TGTGCCAGCAGTCTGTTAGCTATGGGATCCACAGATACGCAGTATTTT,CASSLLAMGSTDTQYF
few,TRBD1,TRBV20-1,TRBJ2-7,TGCAGTGCGTGTGACACAGGGGACGAGCAGTACTTC,CSACDTGDEQYF
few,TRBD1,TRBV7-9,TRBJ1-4,TGTGCCAGCAGCAGCTCGGGACAGGGTATCAGGAGTAATGAAAAACTGTTTTTT,CASSSSGQGIRSNEKLFF
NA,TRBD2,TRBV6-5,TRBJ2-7,TGTGCCAGCAGTTACTCGGCAAGCGGGAGACCGCGGGACGGGCAGTACTTC,CASSYSASGRPRDGQYF
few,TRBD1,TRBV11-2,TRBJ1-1,TGTGCCAGCAGACAGACCTTTCAGGGGGCCAAAGGAGTTCCGAACACTGAAGCTTTCTTT,CASRQTFQGAKGVPNTEAFF
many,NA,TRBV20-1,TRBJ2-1,TGCAGTGCTAGAGATACACGACGGTCGGGCAATGAGCAGTTCTTC,CSARDTRRSGNEQFF
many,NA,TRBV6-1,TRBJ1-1,TGTGCCAGCAGGGACGGCGGGTACACTGAAGCTTTCTTT,CASRDGGYTEAFF
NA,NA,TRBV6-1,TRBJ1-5,TGTGCCAGCACCGACACTCCTCCTGACAGGCTTATGAGCAATCAGCCCCAGCATTTT,CASTDTPPDRLMSNQPQHF
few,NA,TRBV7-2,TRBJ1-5,TGTGCCAGCAGCTTAGAGTTGGGTAACAATCAGCCCCAGCATTTT,CASSLELGNNQPQHF
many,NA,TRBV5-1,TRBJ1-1,TGCGCCAGCAGCCCAGACAGCCCTGAAGCTTTCTTT,CASSPDSPEAFF